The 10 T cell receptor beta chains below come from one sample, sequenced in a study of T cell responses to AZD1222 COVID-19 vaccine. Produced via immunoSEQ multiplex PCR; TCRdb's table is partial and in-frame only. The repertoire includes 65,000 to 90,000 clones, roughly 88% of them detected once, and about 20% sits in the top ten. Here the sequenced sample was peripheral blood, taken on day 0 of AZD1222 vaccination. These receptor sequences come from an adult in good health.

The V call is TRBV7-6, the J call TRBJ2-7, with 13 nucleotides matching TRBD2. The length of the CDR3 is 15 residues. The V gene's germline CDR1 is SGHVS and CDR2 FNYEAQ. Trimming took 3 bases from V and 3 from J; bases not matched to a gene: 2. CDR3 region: CASSFRTSGSYEQYF. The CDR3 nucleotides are TGTGCCAGCAGCTTTAGGACTAGCGGGAGCTACGAGCAGTACTTC.

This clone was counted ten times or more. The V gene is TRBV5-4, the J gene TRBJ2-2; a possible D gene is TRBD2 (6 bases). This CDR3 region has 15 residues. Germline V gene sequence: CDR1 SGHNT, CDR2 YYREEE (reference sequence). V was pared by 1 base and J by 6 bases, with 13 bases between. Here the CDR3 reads CASSLRERRPGELFF. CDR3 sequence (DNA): TGTGCCAGCAGCTTGCGGGAGCGCAGACCCGGGGAGCTGTTTTTT. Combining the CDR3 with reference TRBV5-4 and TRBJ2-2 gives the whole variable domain ETGVTQSPTHLIKTRGQQVTLRCSSQSGHNTVSWYQQALGQGPQFIFQYYREEENGRGNFPPRFSGLQFPNYSSELNVNALELDDSALYLCASSLRERRPGELFFGEGSRLTVL.

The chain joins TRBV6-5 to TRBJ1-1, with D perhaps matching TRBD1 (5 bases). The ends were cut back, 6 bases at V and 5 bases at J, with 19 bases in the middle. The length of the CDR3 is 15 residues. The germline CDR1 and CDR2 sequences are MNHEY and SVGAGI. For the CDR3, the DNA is TGTGCCAGCAGCACCGCGGGACCGCAATTTACTGAAGCTTTCTTT. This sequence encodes CASSTAGPQFTEAFF.

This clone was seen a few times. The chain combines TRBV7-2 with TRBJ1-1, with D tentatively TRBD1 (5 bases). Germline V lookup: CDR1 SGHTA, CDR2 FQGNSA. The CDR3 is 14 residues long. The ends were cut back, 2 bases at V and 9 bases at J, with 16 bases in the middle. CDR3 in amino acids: CASSLNQGQVQAFF. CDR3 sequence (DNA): TGTGCCAGCAGCTTAAACCAGGGCCAGGTTCAAGCTTTCTTT.

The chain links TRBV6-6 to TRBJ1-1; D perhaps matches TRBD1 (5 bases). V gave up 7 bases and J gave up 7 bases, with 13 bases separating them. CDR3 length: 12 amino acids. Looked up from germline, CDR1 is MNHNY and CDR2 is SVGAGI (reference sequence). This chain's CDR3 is CASKGFGGEAFF. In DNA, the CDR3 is TGTGCCAGCAAGGGGTTCGGCGGTGAAGCTTTCTTT.

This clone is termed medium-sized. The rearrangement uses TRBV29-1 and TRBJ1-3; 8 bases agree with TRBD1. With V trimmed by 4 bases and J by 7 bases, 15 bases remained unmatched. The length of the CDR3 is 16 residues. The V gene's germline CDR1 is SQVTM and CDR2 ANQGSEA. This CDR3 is CSVVILEQGVRNTIYF. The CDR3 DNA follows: TGCAGCGTTGTCATTCTTGAACAGGGGGTACGGAACACCATATATTTT.

The CDR3 loop reads CASRSLDYGYTF. As DNA, the CDR3 is TGTGCCAGCCGGTCCCTTGACTATGGCTACACCTTC. This chain uses TRBV6-4 with TRBJ1-2; D uncertain. Trimming took off 8 bases at V and 3 bases at J, with 10 bases between the two ends. This CDR3 spans 12 amino acids. Looked up from germline, CDR1 is MRHNA and CDR2 is SNTAGT.

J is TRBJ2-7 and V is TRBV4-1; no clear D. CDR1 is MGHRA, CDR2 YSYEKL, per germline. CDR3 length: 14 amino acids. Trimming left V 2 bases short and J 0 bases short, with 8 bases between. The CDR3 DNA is TGCGCCAGCAGCCAATGGACCAGCTCCTACGAGCAGTACTTC. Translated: CASSQWTSSYEQYF.

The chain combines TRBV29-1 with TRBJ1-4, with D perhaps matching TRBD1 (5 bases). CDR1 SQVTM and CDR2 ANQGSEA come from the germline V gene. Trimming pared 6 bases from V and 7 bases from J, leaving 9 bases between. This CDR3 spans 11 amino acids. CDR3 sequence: CSVGGTEKLFF. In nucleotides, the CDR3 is TGCAGCGTCGGCGGGACTGAAAAACTGTTTTTT.

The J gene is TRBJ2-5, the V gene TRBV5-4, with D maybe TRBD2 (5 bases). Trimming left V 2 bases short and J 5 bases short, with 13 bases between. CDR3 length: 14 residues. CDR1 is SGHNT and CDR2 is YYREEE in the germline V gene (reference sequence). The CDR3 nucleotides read TGTGCCAGCAGCTTCTCCGACTACTCGGAGACCCAGTACTTC. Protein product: CASSFSDYSETQYF. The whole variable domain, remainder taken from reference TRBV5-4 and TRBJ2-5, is ETGVTQSPTHLIKTRGQQVTLRCSSQSGHNTVSWYQQALGQGPQFIFQYYREEENGRGNFPPRFSGLQFPNYSSELNVNALELDDSALYLCASSFSDYSETQYFGPGTRLLVL.